The 30 T cell receptor beta chains below come from one sample, sequenced in a study of identical twins. From the 5' RACE reads, TCRdb called clonotypes with MiXCR, one entry per CDR3 protein. The table has hundreds of thousands of distinct CDR3 sequences, around 20% seen once. A further study also used this sample, focusing on T cells expressing NK-cell markers.

The sequencing input was PBMCs. The source is a woman aged 18 to 35 in good health.

A note on this clonotype: A read error may account for a junction end that differs from germline. V and J are TRBV30 and TRBJ2-5; D might be TRBD1 or TRBD2, each matching 5 bases. Germline V gene lookup returns CDR1 GTSNPN and CDR2 SVGIG (reference sequence). The CDR3 length is 9 residues. This CDR3 is CQGRETQYF. CDR3 DNA: TGCCAGGGACGAGAGACCCAGTACTTC.

The chain recombines TRBV7-9 with TRBJ1-1; TRBD1 might be the D (5 bases). The germline gives CDR1 SEHNR, CDR2 FQNEAQ (reference sequence). V dropped 8 bases and J dropped 6 bases, with 16 bases sitting between them. CDR3 length: 13 residues. CDR3 DNA: TGTGCCAGCCGGGGGACCCAGGGACCTGAAGCTTTCTTT. It yields the protein CASRGTQGPEAFF. Supplemented by reference TRBV7-9 and TRBJ1-1, the full variable domain reads DTGVSQNPRHKITKRGQNVTFRCDPISEHNRLYWYRQTLGQGPEFLTYFQNEAQLEKSRLLSDRFSAERPKGSFSTLEIQRTEQGDSAMYLCASRGTQGPEAFFGQGTRLTVV.

The rearrangement uses TRBV7-3 and TRBJ2-3, with 8 bases fitting TRBD2. The CDR3 spans 16 residues. Germline V gene lookup returns CDR1 SGHTA and CDR2 FQGTGA. V lost 5 bases and J lost 2; bases outside the gene matches: 9. CDR3 protein: CASSPKAGAPTDTQYF. For the CDR3, the DNA is TGTGCCAGCAGCCCTAAAGCGGGGGCCCCCACAGATACGCAGTATTTT.

The sample holds a few counts of this clonotype. The chain links TRBV10-3 to TRBJ2-3; D assignment may be TRBD1 or TRBD2 (6 bases each). The length of the CDR3 is 15 residues. Germline values: CDR1 ENHRY, CDR2 SYGVKD. Trimming pared 10 bases from V and 2 bases from J, leaving 19 bases between. The CDR3 DNA reads TGTGCCACCAGGGGCGGAGCGGGCCTCACAGATACGCAGTATTTT. It translates to CATRGGAGLTDTQYF.

The CDR3 reads CASSYSGQGADTQYF. CDR3 nucleotides: TGTGCCAGCAGTTACTCAGGGCAGGGGGCCGATACGCAGTATTTT. V gene TRBV6-5 combines with J gene TRBJ2-3; TRBD1 aligns across 8 bases. The V and J ends lost 0 bases and 6 bases, in that order; junction bases with no gene match: 5. This CDR3 comprises 15 residues. In germline, CDR1 is MNHEY, CDR2 SVGAGI.

This clonotype was seen a single time. The chain joins TRBV6-1 to TRBJ2-2; D gene unclear. This CDR3 is built from 14 residues. In germline, CDR1 is MNHNS, CDR2 SASEGT. The V gene lost 5 bases and the J gene lost 0 bases, with 7 bases spanning the gap. The CDR3 reads CASSKTANTGELFF. The CDR3 DNA reads TGTGCCAGCAGTAAAACAGCGAACACCGGGGAGCTGTTTTTT.

The J gene is TRBJ2-5, the V gene TRBV5-1, with 8 nucleotides matching TRBD2. V trimming: 0 bases; J trimming: 2 bases; junction bases outside the gene matches: 6. The length of the CDR3 is 16 residues. Germline CDR1 is SGHRS and CDR2 is YFSETQ. In DNA form, the CDR3 reads TGCGCCAGCAGCTTGGCCTCAACTAGCGGACAAGAGACCCAGTACTTC. This gives the protein CASSLASTSGQETQYF.

The V and J genes are TRBV10-3 and TRBJ2-1; 10 bases agree with TRBD2. CDR1 and CDR2 (germline): ENHRY, SYGVKD. CDR3 length: 17 amino acids. The V and J ends lost 0 bases and 7 bases, in that order; junction bases with no gene match: 9. CDR3 DNA: TGTGCCATCAGTGAGTCTACTAGCGGGAAAGGTTGGAATGAGCAGTTCTTC. Translated: CAISESTSGKGWNEQFF.

The chain combines TRBV6-5 with TRBJ1-1; D gene ambiguous. The CDR3 is 12 amino acids. Trimming took off 6 bases at V and 9 bases at J, with 14 bases between the two ends. Per the germline V gene, CDR1 is MNHEY and CDR2 is SVGAGI. For the CDR3, the DNA is TGTGCCAGCAGCTCCGGGCCTTACCAAGCTTTCTTT. Protein sequence: CASSSGPYQAFF.

This clonotype came up a few times. V is TRBV4-3 and J is TRBJ2-2; D is possibly TRBD2 (5 bases). This CDR3 contains 16 residues. Germline V gene lookup returns CDR1 LGHNA and CDR2 YSLEER. V lost 3 bases, J lost 5 bases, and 16 bases lay in between. CDR3 nucleotide sequence: TGCGCCAGCAGCCACCAACTCATTCGGGGAACCGGGGAGCTGTTTTTT. Translation: CASSHQLIRGTGELFF.

There are many counts of this clonotype. This chain links TRBV7-2 with TRBJ1-2; D is unclear. V lost 1 base, J lost 3 bases, and 9 bases lay in between. Germline-derived CDR1 and CDR2 are SGHTA and FQGNSA. This CDR3 has 14 amino acids. The CDR3 spells CASSLDPGYYGYTF. CDR3 bases: TGTGCCAGCAGCTTAGATCCGGGCTACTATGGCTACACCTTC.

Ten or more counts support this clonotype. The chain recombines TRBV12-3 or TRBV12-4 with TRBJ2-2; D may match TRBD1 or TRBD2 (5 bases each). V dropped 6 bases and J dropped 3 bases, with 8 bases sitting between them. The CDR3 sequence is 13 residues long. This chain's CDR3 is CASRGPYTGELFF. The CDR3 bases are TGTGCCAGCAGGGGACCATACACCGGGGAGCTGTTTTTT.

This clonotype came up many times. This chain uses TRBV5-1 with TRBJ1-2; D perhaps matches TRBD1 (5 bases). Germline-derived CDR1 and CDR2 are SGHRS and YFSETQ. CDR3 size: 13 residues. V lost 5 bases, J lost 1 base, and 9 bases lay in between. For the CDR3, the DNA is TGCGCCAGCAGGACAGAATTTAACTATGGCTACACCTTC. This sequence encodes CASRTEFNYGYTF.

This clonotype was observed a few times. This chain joins TRBV12-3 or TRBV12-4 and TRBJ2-2, with a tentative D call TRBD1 (5 bases). The CDR3 is 15 amino acids. The V end lost 6 bases, the J end lost 0 bases, and 11 bases lay between the germline ends. CDR3 DNA: TGTGCCAGCAGGATAACAGGAACGAACACCGGGGAGCTGTTTTTT. It encodes CASRITGTNTGELFF.

This clonotype was seen repeatedly, ten times or more. The rearrangement uses TRBV6-5 and TRBJ1-3; D not certain. V was shortened by 4 bases and J by 4 bases, with 5 bases between the two germline ends. The CDR3 runs to 12 residues. CDR1 is MNHEY, CDR2 SVGAGI, per germline. CDR3 in amino acids: CASSSEGNTIYF. The CDR3 coding sequence is TGTGCCAGCAGTTCAGAGGGAAACACCATATATTTT.

The chain is built from TRBV2 and TRBJ2-1; tentatively, D is TRBD2 (6 bases). The CDR3 totals 15 residues. Trimming cost V 8 bases and J 6 bases, with 20 bases left between them. The V gene's germline CDR1 is SNHLY and CDR2 FYNNEI. In DNA form, the CDR3 reads TGTGCCAGCCTCCACTGGATCGACGGGGGCAATGAGCAGTTCTTC. It encodes CASLHWIDGGNEQFF. The entire variable domain, with the rest obtained from reference TRBV2 and TRBJ2-1, is as follows: EPEVTQTPSHQVTQMGQEVILRCVPISNHLYFYWYRQILGQKVEFLVSFYNNEISEKSEIFDDQFSVERPDGSNFTLKIRSTKLEDSAMYFCASLHWIDGGNEQFFGPGTRLTVL.

This clonotype was observed a handful of times. The chain recombines TRBV20-1 with TRBJ2-5; a weak D match, TRBD2 (6 bases). The germline V gene encodes CDR1 DFQATT and CDR2 SNEGSKA (reference sequence). The CDR3 runs to 14 residues. Trimming pared 3 bases from V and 1 base from J, leaving 12 bases between. The CDR3 sequence is CSASGGARQETQYF. For the CDR3, the DNA is TGCAGTGCTAGTGGCGGGGCCCGCCAAGAGACCCAGTACTTC.

The J gene is TRBJ2-6, the V gene TRBV6-5; D remains ambiguous. This CDR3 spans 16 amino acids. With 3 bases removed from V and 0 bases from J, the gap between germline ends came to 9 bases. Looked up from germline, CDR1 is MNHEY and CDR2 is SVGAGI. CDR3: CASSYVGNSGANVLTF. For the CDR3, the DNA is TGTGCCAGCAGTTATGTGGGGAACTCTGGGGCCAACGTCCTGACTTTC.

The table lists this clonotype with many counts. The chain has TRBV4-3 and TRBJ2-7; 12 bases line up with TRBD1. The CDR3 sequence is 16 residues long. After removal of 4 bases from V and 6 bases from J, the junction contained 10 bases not matched to a gene. Germline assignment: CDR1 LGHNA and CDR2 YSLEER. The CDR3 region has the DNA TGCGCCAGCAGCCCTGGACCGGGACAGGGGGCCTCCGAGCAGTACTTC. Translation: CASSPGPGQGASEQYF.

The V and J genes are TRBV12-3 or TRBV12-4 and TRBJ2-5; TRBD2 is a possible D gene (5 bases). The CDR3 covers 15 residues. V was clipped by 7 bases and J by 7 bases, with 22 bases between them. The chain's CDR3 is CASTSGFFGGGTQYF. The CDR3 DNA reads TGTGCCAGCACCTCCGGATTTTTCGGCGGAGGGACCCAGTACTTC.

This clonotype was seen more than once but under ten times. This rearrangement joins TRBV15 to TRBJ2-1; weak D call: TRBD1 (7 bases). CDR1 is LNHNV and CDR2 is YYDKDF in the germline V gene (reference sequence). Trimming pared 3 bases from V and 6 bases from J, leaving 18 bases between. CDR3 length equals 16 residues. The CDR3 sequence is CATSRWKTGRTNEQFF. The CDR3 nucleotides read TGTGCCACCAGCAGGTGGAAGACAGGGAGGACCAATGAGCAGTTCTTC.

This chain uses TRBV6-2 or TRBV6-3 with TRBJ2-5; perhaps TRBD2 as D (5 bases). V gave up 7 bases and J gave up 4 bases, with 16 bases separating them. This CDR3 spans 14 amino acids. Germline V gene lookup returns CDR1 MNHEY and CDR2 SVGEGT. The CDR3 sequence: CASTVGGSPETQYF. The CDR3 region has the DNA TGTGCCAGCACAGTCGGTGGGAGCCCAGAGACCCAGTACTTC.

This clonotype occurred many times. The genes are TRBV5-1 and TRBJ2-1, with TRBD2 matching 10 bases. Germline CDR1 reads SGHRS; CDR2 reads YFSETQ. The CDR3 runs to 18 residues. Trimming removed 0 bases from V and 2 bases from J; junction bases left unmatched: 8. The CDR3: CASSLDSASGGPYNEQFF. CDR3 nucleotides: TGCGCCAGCAGCTTGGACTCGGCTAGCGGGGGCCCCTACAATGAGCAGTTCTTC.

In its sample, this clonotype was seen many times. V is TRBV20-1 and J is TRBJ2-1, with D maybe TRBD2 (6 bases). From germline, CDR1 is DFQATT and CDR2 SNEGSKA (reference sequence). V was cut by 3 bases and J by 6 bases, with 15 bases left in between. This CDR3 has 14 amino acids. DNA for the CDR3: TGCAGTGCTAGCCGGGACGCGCGGGGCAATGAGCAGTTCTTC. Protein product: CSASRDARGNEQFF.

This clonotype has at least ten counts. The J gene is TRBJ1-2, the V gene TRBV29-1, with D tentatively TRBD1 (6 bases). Trimming took 6 bases from V and 5 from J, leaving 16 bases between them. Germline lookup yields CDR1 SQVTM and CDR2 ANQGSEA. There are 13 residues in the CDR3. The CDR3 coding sequence is TGCAGCGTGCGGACAGACGGCCATTATGGCTACACCTTC. This gives the protein CSVRTDGHYGYTF.

This clonotype appeared many times. The rearrangement uses TRBV12-3 or TRBV12-4 and TRBJ1-5, with D perhaps TRBD1 (6 bases). With 5 bases removed from V and 6 bases from J, the gap between germline ends came to 11 bases. The CDR3 runs to 13 residues. CDR3 residues: CASSEDSSQPQHF. The CDR3 DNA sequence: TGTGCCAGCAGTGAGGACAGCTCTCAGCCCCAGCATTTT.

This clonotype was seen a handful of times. The CDR3 reads CATDPGGRTVGPQYF. CDR3 DNA: TGCGCCACAGATCCAGGGGGACGGACGGTTGGGCCGCAGTATTTT. J is TRBJ2-3 and V is TRBV10-1; 7 bases line up with TRBD1. This CDR3 spans 15 amino acids. Looked up from germline, CDR1 is WNHNN and CDR2 is SYGVQD (reference sequence). V lost 10 bases, J lost 10 bases, and 20 bases stayed unmatched.

CDR3 region: CASSYRHKLDTQYF. For the CDR3, the DNA is TGTGCCAGCAGTTACCGACACAAGTTGGATACGCAGTATTTT. V and J are TRBV6-5 and TRBJ2-3; D not resolved. CDR3 size: 14 residues. Deletions cut 2 bases from V and 6 bases from J, with 12 bases between. Germline CDR1 is MNHEY and CDR2 is SVGAGI.

This clonotype was seen repeatedly, ten times or more. The chain carries TRBV12-3 or TRBV12-4 and TRBJ2-7, with 10 bases lining up with TRBD1. The CDR3 totals 11 residues. Unmatched junction bases numbered 4, after V lost 8 bases and J lost 9 bases. CDR3 bases: TGTGCCAGCGGGACAGGGGTCGGGCAGTACTTC. Its protein product is CASGTGVGQYF.

The chain has TRBV10-3 and TRBJ2-5; TRBD1 matches at 7 bases. The J segment lost 5 bases and the V segment lost 6 bases, leaving 9 bases of the junction unmatched. The length of the CDR3 is 14 residues. The germline CDR1 and CDR2 sequences are ENHRY and SYGVKD. For the CDR3, the DNA is TGTGCCATCAGAAGCCGGGACAGTCAGGAGACCCAGTACTTC. Protein: CAIRSRDSQETQYF.